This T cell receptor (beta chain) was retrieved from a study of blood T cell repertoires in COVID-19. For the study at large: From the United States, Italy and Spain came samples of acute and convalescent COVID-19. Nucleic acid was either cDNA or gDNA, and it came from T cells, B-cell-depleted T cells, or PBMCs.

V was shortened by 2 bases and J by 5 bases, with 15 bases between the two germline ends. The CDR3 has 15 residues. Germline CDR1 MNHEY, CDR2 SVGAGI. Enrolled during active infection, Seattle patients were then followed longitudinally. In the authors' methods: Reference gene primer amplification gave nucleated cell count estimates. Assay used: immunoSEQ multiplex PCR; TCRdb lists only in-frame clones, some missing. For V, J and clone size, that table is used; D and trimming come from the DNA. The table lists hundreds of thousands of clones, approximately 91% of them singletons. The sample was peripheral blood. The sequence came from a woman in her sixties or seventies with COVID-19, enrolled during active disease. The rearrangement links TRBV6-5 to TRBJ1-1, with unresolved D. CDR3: CASSYPSRSGTEAFF. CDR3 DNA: TGTGCCAGCAGTTACCCATCAAGGTCGGGGACTGAAGCTTTCTTT.